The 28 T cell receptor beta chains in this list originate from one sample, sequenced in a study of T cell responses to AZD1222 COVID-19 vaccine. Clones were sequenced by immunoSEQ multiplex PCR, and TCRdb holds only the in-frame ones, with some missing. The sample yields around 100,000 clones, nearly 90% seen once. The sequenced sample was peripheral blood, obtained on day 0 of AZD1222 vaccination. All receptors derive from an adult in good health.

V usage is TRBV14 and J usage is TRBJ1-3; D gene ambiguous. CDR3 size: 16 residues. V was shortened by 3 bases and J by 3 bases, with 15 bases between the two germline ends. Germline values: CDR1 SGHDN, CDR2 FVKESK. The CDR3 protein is CASSHPEGVVGNTIYF. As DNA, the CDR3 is TGTGCCAGCAGCCATCCGGAGGGAGTTGTTGGAAACACCATATATTTT.

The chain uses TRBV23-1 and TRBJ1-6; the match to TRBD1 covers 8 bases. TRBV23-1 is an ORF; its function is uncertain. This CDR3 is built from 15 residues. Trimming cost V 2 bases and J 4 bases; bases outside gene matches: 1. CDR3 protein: CASSQGDRYNSPLHF. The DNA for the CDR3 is TGCGCCAGCAGTCAAGGGGACAGGTATAATTCACCCCTCCACTTT.

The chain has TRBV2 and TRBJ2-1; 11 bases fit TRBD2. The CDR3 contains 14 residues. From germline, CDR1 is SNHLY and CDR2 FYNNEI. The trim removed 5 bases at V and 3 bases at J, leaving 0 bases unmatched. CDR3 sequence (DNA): TGTGCCAGCAGTACTAGCGGGGGCTACAATGAGCAGTTCTTC. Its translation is CASSTSGGYNEQFF.

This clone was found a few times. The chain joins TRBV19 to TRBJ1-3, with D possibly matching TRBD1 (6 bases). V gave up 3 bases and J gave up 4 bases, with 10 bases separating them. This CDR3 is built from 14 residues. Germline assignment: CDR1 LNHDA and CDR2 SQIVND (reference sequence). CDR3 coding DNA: TGTGCCAGTAGTATCCAAGACAGGGGAAACACCATATATTTT. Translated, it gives CASSIQDRGNTIYF.

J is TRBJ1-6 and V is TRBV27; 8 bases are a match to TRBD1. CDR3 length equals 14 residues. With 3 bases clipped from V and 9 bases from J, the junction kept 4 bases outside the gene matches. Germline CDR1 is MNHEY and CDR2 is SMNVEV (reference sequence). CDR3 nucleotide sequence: TGTGCCAGCAGTTTCAGCAGGGGGCCTTCACCCCTCCACTTT. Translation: CASSFSRGPSPLHF.

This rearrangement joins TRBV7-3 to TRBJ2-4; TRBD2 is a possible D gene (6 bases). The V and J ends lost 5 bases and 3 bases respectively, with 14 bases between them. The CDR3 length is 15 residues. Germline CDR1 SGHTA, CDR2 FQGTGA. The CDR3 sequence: CASSPFAGGKNIQYF. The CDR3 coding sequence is TGTGCCAGCAGCCCGTTCGCCGGGGGCAAAAACATTCAGTACTTC.

The CDR3 loop reads CASSSPGVGTEAFF. The CDR3 bases are TGTGCCAGCAGCTCCCCGGGGGTGGGCACTGAAGCTTTCTTT. J is TRBJ1-1 and V is TRBV7-9, with D perhaps TRBD1 (5 bases). The CDR3 length is 14 residues. Per the germline V gene, CDR1 is SEHNR and CDR2 is FQNEAQ (reference sequence). Trimming removed 4 bases from V and 4 bases from J, with 13 bases in between. Full variable domain (outside the CDR3, taken from reference TRBV7-9 and TRBJ1-1): DTGVSQNPRHKITKRGQNVTFRCDPISEHNRLYWYRQTLGQGPEFLTYFQNEAQLEKSRLLSDRFSAERPKGSFSTLEIQRTEQGDSAMYLCASSSPGVGTEAFFGQGTRLTVV.

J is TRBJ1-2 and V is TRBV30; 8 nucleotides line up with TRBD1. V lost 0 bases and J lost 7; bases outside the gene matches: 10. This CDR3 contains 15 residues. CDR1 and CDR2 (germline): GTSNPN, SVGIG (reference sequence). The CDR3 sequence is CAWSVPGQGYGGYTF. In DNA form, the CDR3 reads TGTGCCTGGAGTGTTCCAGGACAGGGTTATGGTGGCTACACCTTC.

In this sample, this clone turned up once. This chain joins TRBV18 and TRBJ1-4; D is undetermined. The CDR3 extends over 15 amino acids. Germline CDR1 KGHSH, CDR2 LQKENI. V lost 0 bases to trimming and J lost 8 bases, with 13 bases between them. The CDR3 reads CASSPPEGNGEKLFF. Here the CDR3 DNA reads TGTGCCAGCTCACCACCGGAGGGTAACGGGGAAAAACTGTTTTTT.

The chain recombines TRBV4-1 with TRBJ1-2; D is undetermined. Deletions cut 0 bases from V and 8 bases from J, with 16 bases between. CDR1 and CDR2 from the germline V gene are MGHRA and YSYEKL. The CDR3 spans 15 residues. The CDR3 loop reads CASSQDFTDSRGYTF. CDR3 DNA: TGCGCCAGCAGCCAAGATTTTACAGACTCACGGGGCTACACCTTC.

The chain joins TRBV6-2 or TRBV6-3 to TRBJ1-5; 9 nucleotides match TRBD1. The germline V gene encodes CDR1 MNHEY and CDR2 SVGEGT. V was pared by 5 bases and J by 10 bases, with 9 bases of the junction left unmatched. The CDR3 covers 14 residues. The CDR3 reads CASSRTGGAGPQHF. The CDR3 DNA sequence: TGTGCCAGCAGTAGAACAGGGGGCGCGGGACCCCAGCATTTT.

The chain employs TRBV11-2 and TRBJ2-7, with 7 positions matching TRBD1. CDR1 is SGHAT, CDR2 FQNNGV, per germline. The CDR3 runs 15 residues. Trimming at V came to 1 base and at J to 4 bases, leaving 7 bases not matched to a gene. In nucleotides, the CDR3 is TGTGCCAGCAGCTTAGGGCAGGGGGTAGTTTACGAGCAGTACTTC. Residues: CASSLGQGVVYEQYF.

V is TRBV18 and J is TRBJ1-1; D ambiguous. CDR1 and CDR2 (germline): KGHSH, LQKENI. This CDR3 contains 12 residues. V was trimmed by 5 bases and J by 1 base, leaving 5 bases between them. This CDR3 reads CASSTANTEAFF. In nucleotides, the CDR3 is TGTGCCAGCTCAACAGCGAACACTGAAGCTTTCTTT.

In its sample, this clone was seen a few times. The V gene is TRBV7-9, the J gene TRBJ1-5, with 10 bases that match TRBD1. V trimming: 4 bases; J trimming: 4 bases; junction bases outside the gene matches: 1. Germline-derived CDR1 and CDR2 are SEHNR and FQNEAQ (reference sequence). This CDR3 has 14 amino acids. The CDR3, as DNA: TGTGCCAGCAGCTGGACAGGGGGGAATCAGCCCCAGCATTTT. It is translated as CASSWTGGNQPQHF.

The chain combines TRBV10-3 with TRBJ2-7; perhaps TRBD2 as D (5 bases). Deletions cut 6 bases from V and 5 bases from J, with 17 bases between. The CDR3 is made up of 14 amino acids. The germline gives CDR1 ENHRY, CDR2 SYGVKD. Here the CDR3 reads CAIRPGSLSDEQYF. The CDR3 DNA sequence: TGTGCCATCAGGCCGGGAAGCCTCAGTGACGAGCAGTACTTC.

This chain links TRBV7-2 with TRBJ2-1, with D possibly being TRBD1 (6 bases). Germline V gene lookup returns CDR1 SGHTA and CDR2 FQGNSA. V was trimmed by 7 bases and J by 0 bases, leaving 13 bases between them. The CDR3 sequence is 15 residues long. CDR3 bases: TGTGCCAGCACCCCCGACAGGTTCTCCTACAATGAGCAGTTCTTC. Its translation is CASTPDRFSYNEQFF.

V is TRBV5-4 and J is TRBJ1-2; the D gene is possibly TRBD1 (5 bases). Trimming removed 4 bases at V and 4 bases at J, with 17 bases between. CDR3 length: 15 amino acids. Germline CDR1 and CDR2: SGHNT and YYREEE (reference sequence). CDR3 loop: CASSKDGTPGYGYTF. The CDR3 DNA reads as TGTGCCAGCAGCAAGGATGGGACCCCCGGCTATGGCTACACCTTC.

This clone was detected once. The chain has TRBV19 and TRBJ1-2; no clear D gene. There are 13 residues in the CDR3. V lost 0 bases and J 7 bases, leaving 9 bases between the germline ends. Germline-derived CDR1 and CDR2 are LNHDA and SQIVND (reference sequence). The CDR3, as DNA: TGTGCCAGTAGTATAGACAGAGCGGGTGGCTACACCTTC. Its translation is CASSIDRAGGYTF.

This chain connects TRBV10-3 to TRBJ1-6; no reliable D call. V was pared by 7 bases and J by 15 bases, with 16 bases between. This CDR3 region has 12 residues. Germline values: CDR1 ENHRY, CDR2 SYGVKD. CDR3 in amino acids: CAIMTPGNDLHF. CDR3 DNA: TGTGCCATCATGACGCCGGGTAATGACCTCCACTTT.

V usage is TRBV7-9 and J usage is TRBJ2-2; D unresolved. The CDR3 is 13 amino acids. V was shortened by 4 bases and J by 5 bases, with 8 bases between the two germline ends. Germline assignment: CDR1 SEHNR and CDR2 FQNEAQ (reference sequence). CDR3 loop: CASSSVRTGELFF. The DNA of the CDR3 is TGTGCCAGCAGCTCCGTACGGACCGGGGAGCTGTTTTTT.

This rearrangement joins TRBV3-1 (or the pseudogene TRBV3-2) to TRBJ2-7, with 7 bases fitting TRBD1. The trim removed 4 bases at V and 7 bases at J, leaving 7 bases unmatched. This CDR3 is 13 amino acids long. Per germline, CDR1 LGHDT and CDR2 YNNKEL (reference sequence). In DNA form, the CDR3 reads TGTGCCAGCAGCCGGAACAGGGGTTCTGAGCAGTACTTC. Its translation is CASSRNRGSEQYF.

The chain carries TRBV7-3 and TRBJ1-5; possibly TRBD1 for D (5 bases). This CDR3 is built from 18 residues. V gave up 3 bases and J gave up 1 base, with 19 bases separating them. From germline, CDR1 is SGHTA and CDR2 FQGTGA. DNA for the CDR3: TGTGCCAGCAGCTTCGGGGGGATTAGGGGATTGAGCAATCAGCCCCAGCATTTT. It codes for CASSFGGIRGLSNQPQHF.

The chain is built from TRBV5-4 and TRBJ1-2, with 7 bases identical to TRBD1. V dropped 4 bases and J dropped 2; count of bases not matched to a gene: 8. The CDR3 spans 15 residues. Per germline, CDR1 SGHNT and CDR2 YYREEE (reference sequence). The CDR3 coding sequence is TGTGCCAGCAGCCCCAGGGCAGGGGGGAACTATGGCTACACCTTC. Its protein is CASSPRAGGNYGYTF.

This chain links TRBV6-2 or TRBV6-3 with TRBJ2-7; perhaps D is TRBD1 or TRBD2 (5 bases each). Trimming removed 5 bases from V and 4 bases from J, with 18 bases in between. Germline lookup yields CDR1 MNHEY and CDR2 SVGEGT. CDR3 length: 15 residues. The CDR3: CASSRKGPEGYEQYF. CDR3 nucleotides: TGTGCCAGCAGTCGAAAGGGCCCCGAGGGGTACGAGCAGTACTTC.

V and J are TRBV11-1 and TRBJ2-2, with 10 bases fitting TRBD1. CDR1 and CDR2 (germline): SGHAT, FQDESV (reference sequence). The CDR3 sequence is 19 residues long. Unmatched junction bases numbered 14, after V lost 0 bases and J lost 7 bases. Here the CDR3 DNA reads TGTGCCAGCAGCTTAGCGCAAATTTGGACAGGGGGAATGGACGGGGAGCTGTTTTTT. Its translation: CASSLAQIWTGGMDGELFF.

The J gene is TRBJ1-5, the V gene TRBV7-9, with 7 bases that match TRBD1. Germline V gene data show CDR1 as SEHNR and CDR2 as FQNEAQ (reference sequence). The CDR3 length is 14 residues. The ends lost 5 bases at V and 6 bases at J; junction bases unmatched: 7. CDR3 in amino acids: CASSLGGYGQPQHF. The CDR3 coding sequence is TGTGCCAGCAGCCTAGGGGGCTACGGTCAGCCCCAGCATTTT.

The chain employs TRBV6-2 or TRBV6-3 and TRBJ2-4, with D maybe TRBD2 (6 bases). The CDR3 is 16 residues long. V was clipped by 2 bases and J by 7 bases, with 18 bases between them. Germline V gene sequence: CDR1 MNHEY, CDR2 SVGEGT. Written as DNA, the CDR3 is TGTGCCAGCAGTTACCGTCCGGAGGGTTTCGGGAACATTCAGTACTTC. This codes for CASSYRPEGFGNIQYF.

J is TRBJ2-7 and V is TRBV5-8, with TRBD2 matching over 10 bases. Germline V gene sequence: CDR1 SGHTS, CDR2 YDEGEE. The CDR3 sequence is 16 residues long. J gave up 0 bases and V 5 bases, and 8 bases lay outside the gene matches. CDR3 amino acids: CASRPLSGGSSYEQYF. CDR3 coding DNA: TGTGCCAGCAGACCTCTTAGCGGGGGGAGCTCCTACGAGCAGTACTTC.